The source of this T cell receptor beta chain is a study of T cells in Graves' hyperthyroidism and ophthalmopathy. Germline values: CDR1 MDHEN, CDR2 SYDVKM. CDR3 size: 13 residues. Amplification yielded TCR beta CDR3 regions, with RNA transcripts as the source. Primed by the HTBI set, a first-round RT-PCR was run on the TCR CDR3. MiXCR was run by TCRdb on the multiplex PCR reads, yielding one entry per CDR3 protein. The table has about 49,000 distinct CDR3 sequences, about 54% seen once. Worth noting for this clonotype: Since a much larger clone is just one base distant, this may be a read error.

This receptor was obtained from a man aged 18 to 35 with Graves' hyperthyroidism. The chain employs TRBV28 and TRBJ1-4; the D is unclear. The specimen was peripheral blood or thyroid tissue (not recorded which). The CDR3 here is CASSRGVDEELFF. The CDR3 DNA is TGTGCCAGCAGTCGGGGTGTGGATGAAGAACTGTTTTTT.